This T cell receptor (beta chain) originates from a study of blood T cell repertoires in COVID-19. At the level of the study: Sites in the United States, Italy and Spain provided acute and convalescent COVID-19 samples. PBMCs, B-cell-depleted T cells, or T cells were the source of the cDNA or gDNA that made up the material.

The CDR3 loop spans 14 amino acids. The germline gives CDR1 LNHDA, CDR2 SQIVND (reference sequence). Losses at the gene ends were 3 bases for V and 5 bases for J; bases not matched to a gene: 6. In the study's own analysis: Researchers report that nucleated cell counts were estimated from reference gene primer amplification. Method: immunoSEQ multiplex PCR; TCRdb's copy keeps in-frame clones and lacks some. V, J and clone size derive from that table, while D and trimming were established from the DNA sequence. This sample yields 200,000 to 250,000 clones, of which 65% to 85% are seen a single time; under 3.5% belongs to the top ten. The sample holds many counts of this clone.

Input material: peripheral blood. The chain employs TRBV19 and TRBJ2-5; 7 nucleotides match TRBD1. This sequence was found in a man aged 50-59 years with active or convalescent COVID-19. In DNA form, the CDR3 reads TGTGCCAGTAGTATCGAAGGCAGGGGGGAGACCCAGTACTTC. Its protein product is CASSIEGRGETQYF.